This T cell receptor (beta chain) came from a study of control samples from healthy donors and cancer patients (dated by TCRdb to the early 2020s). Libraries were constructed by the immunoSEQ multiplex PCR assay. Drawn from immuneACCESS, this table holds only the in-frame rearrangements with V and J called that TCRdb kept. Clones are partly lost; checked studies trace under half to an unresolved V gene and leave the rest unexplained. Present in this sample are around 84,000 clones, around 92% of which were seen just once. 15% to 19% of the sample is held by the ten biggest clonotypes. This clone was seen only once. No cognate antigen has been identified for it. No base qualities exist here, and no much larger clone lies one base off it. The sequence came from a man younger than 45 in good health. The specimen sequenced was blood.

The nucleotides read TGTGCTAGTCAGGGGGCTGGGGCAGATACGCAGTATTTT. Translated, this gives CASQGAGADTQYF. The rearrangement combines TRBV12-5 with TRBJ2-3; TRBD1 lines up with 8 middle nucleotides. The germline V gene sets CDR1 to LGHNT and CDR2 to FRNRAP. CDR3 length: 13 amino acids, cysteine to phenylalanine. The sequence is cut down to CDR3 DNA, 39 bases in frame from base 1. At the junction V is shortened by 8 bases and J by 4 bases; bases outside the gene matches: 5. With all but the CDR3 taken from the reference TRBV12-5 and TRBJ2-3 genes, the full variable domain is: DARVTQTPRHKVTEMGQEVTMRCQPILGHNTVFWYRQTMMQGLELLAYFRNRAPLDDSGMPKDRFSAEMPDATLATLKIQPSEPRDSAVYFCASQGAGADTQYFGPGTRLTVL.